The rows below give T cell receptor beta chains drawn from one sample of a study of CD8+CD57+ T cells in acquired aplastic anemia. TCRdb ran MiXCR on the reads and lists one entry per CDR3 protein. The profile shows roughly 98,000 distinct CDR3 sequences, roughly two thirds of them singletons. The sequencing input was sorted CD4+, CD8+, or CD8+CD57+ T cells (not recorded which) from PBMCs. Receptor source: a human donor with aplastic anemia. Both conserved end residues are part of each CDR3. A D gene is named only where the DNA matches it firmly. Expanded clones get a size class; other rows say once, few or many, or leave the size out.

v_call	d_call	j_call	clone_size	cdr3_aa	cdr3_nt
TRBV7-9	NA	TRBJ2-7	NA	CASSPYTGSSEQYF	TGTGCCAGCAGCCCATACACAGGGTCATCCGAGCAGTACTTC
TRBV5-1	NA	TRBJ2-7	NA	CASSPGHPETYEQYF	TGCGCCAGTAGCCCGGGACACCCAGAGACCTACGAGCAGTACTTC
TRBV12-3/TRBV12-4	NA	TRBJ1-3	few	CASSFAGRGNTIYF	TGTGCCAGCAGTTTCGCGGGGCGAGGAAACACCATATATTTT
TRBV10-3	NA	TRBJ2-1	NA	CAISEYNEQFF	TGTGCCATCAGTGAATACAATGAGCAGTTCTTC
TRBV27	NA	TRBJ2-1	NA	CASSPGYNEQFF	TGTGCCAGCAGTCCGGGATACAATGAGCAGTTCTTC
TRBV10-3	TRBD2	TRBJ2-6	NA	CAISGAGGGSSGANVLTF	TGTGCCATCAGCGGTGCGGGGGGGGGAAGCTCTGGGGCCAACGTCCTGACTTTC
TRBV15	TRBD1	TRBJ2-7	NA	CATSRETGRYGQYF	TGTGCCACCAGCAGGGAGACAGGGCGCTACGGGCAGTACTTC
TRBV29-1	NA	TRBJ1-2	NA	CSVGGAWGYTF	TGCAGCGTTGGTGGGGCCTGGGGCTACACCTTC
TRBV11-3	NA	TRBJ2-1	NA	CASSPTDRNNEQFF	TGTGCCAGCAGCCCAACGGACAGAAACAATGAGCAGTTCTTC
TRBV27	NA	TRBJ2-7	many	CASSLAGPFYEQYF	TGTGCCAGCAGTTTAGCGGGTCCCTTCTACGAGCAGTACTTC
TRBV7-8	TRBD1	TRBJ1-2	few	CASSLGTGKYGYTF	TGTGCCAGCAGCCTCGGGACAGGAAAATATGGCTACACCTTC
TRBV7-8	NA	TRBJ2-1	NA	CASSFPASNEQFF	TGTGCCAGCAGCTTCCCCGCCAGCAATGAGCAGTTCTTC
TRBV4-2	NA	TRBJ2-3	many	CASSPNRDKSTDTQYF	TGTGCCAGCAGCCCCAACCGGGACAAGAGCACAGATACGCAGTATTTT
TRBV2	NA	TRBJ2-5	NA	CACTGSPQETQYF	TGTGCCTGCACGGGAAGTCCACAAGAGACCCAGTACTTC
TRBV10-3	TRBD1	TRBJ1-1	NA	CAISERRDRGYTEAFF	TGTGCCATCAGTGAGCGGCGCGACAGGGGATACACTGAAGCTTTCTTT
TRBV10-3	NA	TRBJ2-7	NA	CAISESPSYEQYF	TGTGCCATCAGTGAAAGTCCCTCCTACGAGCAGTACTTC
TRBV5-6	NA	TRBJ1-2	NA	CASSDSYGYTF	TGTGCCAGCAGCGACAGCTATGGCTACACCTTC
TRBV7-9	NA	TRBJ2-2	NA	CGAGLLNTGELFF	TGTGGCGCGGGACTTCTAAACACCGGGGAGCTGTTTTTT
TRBV15	TRBD2	TRBJ2-7	NA	CATSRRTSSYEQYF	TGTGCCACCAGCCGCAGGACTAGCTCCTACGAGCAGTACTTC
TRBV7-8	NA	TRBJ1-3	NA	CASSLVVAGDSGNTIYF	TGTGCCAGCAGCTTAGTCGTCGCAGGGGACTCTGGAAACACCATATATTTT